The rows below give T cell receptor beta chains drawn from one sample of a study of blood T cell repertoires in COVID-19. Some clones are missing from TCRdb's copy, which holds only in-frame ones; the method was immunoSEQ multiplex PCR. The table has under 250,000 clones, roughly four fifths seen once; the top ten hold roughly 8%. The specimen sequenced was peripheral blood. All receptors derive from a woman aged 45-65 years with active or convalescent COVID-19. CDR3s include the opening cysteine and the closing phenylalanine or tryptophan. Each record gives: V gene, J gene, CDR3 protein.

v_call: TRBV14; j_call: TRBJ2-5; cdr3_aa: CASSQSSGGGETQYF
v_call: TRBV27; j_call: TRBJ2-7; cdr3_aa: CASSLLLMSRTGGDYEQYF
v_call: TRBV15; j_call: TRBJ2-7; cdr3_aa: CATSLQTGVGYEQYF
v_call: TRBV20-1; j_call: TRBJ2-7; cdr3_aa: CSASGGYEQYF
v_call: TRBV5-6; j_call: TRBJ2-1; cdr3_aa: CASSFRDRGHEQFF
v_call: TRBV30; j_call: TRBJ1-1; cdr3_aa: CAWSWAKNTEAFF
v_call: TRBV6-2/TRBV6-3; j_call: TRBJ1-3; cdr3_aa: CASSPLGTGGNTIYF
v_call: TRBV2; j_call: TRBJ1-1; cdr3_aa: CASSDMVGNTEAFF
v_call: TRBV10-3; j_call: TRBJ2-2; cdr3_aa: CAISDIMGRRNTGELFF
v_call: TRBV11-3; j_call: TRBJ2-3; cdr3_aa: CASSLTSSTDTQYF
v_call: TRBV19; j_call: TRBJ1-1; cdr3_aa: CASSIRQNTEAFF
v_call: TRBV4-1; j_call: TRBJ2-7; cdr3_aa: CASSQVGGLAGWDF
v_call: TRBV9; j_call: TRBJ2-2; cdr3_aa: CASSVVPRAGGSGELFF
v_call: TRBV28; j_call: TRBJ2-1; cdr3_aa: CASSSQTSGGYNEQFF
v_call: TRBV5-4; j_call: TRBJ1-3; cdr3_aa: CASSLNSRVGNTIYF
v_call: TRBV6-2/TRBV6-3; j_call: TRBJ2-3; cdr3_aa: CASSWAPSTQYF
v_call: TRBV18; j_call: TRBJ2-1; cdr3_aa: CASSPRGDSSYNEQFF
v_call: TRBV28; j_call: TRBJ2-2; cdr3_aa: CASSLKRTHTGELFF
v_call: TRBV19; j_call: TRBJ1-6; cdr3_aa: CASSITGMNSPLHF
v_call: TRBV28; j_call: TRBJ1-4; cdr3_aa: CASSLPGRNEKLFF
v_call: TRBV14; j_call: TRBJ1-6; cdr3_aa: CASSQGQGYNSPLHF
v_call: TRBV5-1; j_call: TRBJ1-2; cdr3_aa: CASRSGTGNGYTF
v_call: TRBV3-1/TRBV3-2; j_call: TRBJ2-7; cdr3_aa: CASSQGDRDLYEQYF
v_call: TRBV5-4; j_call: TRBJ1-4; cdr3_aa: CASSSGGAIRGEKLFF
v_call: TRBV7-2; j_call: TRBJ2-1; cdr3_aa: CASSAPGLAGGLEQFF
v_call: TRBV28; j_call: TRBJ1-2; cdr3_aa: CAAARTALGYTF
v_call: TRBV5-1; j_call: TRBJ1-6; cdr3_aa: CASSLGSTNSPLHF
v_call: TRBV19; j_call: TRBJ2-7; cdr3_aa: CASSIGIAGGAEQYF
v_call: TRBV28; j_call: TRBJ1-2; cdr3_aa: CASRRGHVYGYTF
v_call: TRBV20-1; j_call: TRBJ2-1; cdr3_aa: CSASSGRKGYNEQFF
v_call: TRBV6-5; j_call: TRBJ1-2; cdr3_aa: CASSSSGYGYTF
v_call: TRBV29-1; j_call: TRBJ1-1; cdr3_aa: CSVVIFLRGTEAFF
v_call: TRBV2; j_call: TRBJ1-6; cdr3_aa: CASSPQNSPLHF
v_call: TRBV29-1; j_call: TRBJ2-1; cdr3_aa: CSASRSGNNNEQFF
v_call: TRBV28; j_call: TRBJ2-3; cdr3_aa: CASSGTSGSTDTQYF